This TCR beta chain emerged from a study of response to subunit inactivated influenza vaccine. Study-level results: Few new T cells, the authors suggested, are recruited by each seasonal influenza vaccination.

TCRdb ran MiXCR on the RT-PCR reads and lists one entry per CDR3 protein. Of about 500,000 distinct CDR3 sequences detected, approximately 15% appear once; the ten largest clones hold around 3%. This clonotype has a handful of counts. Its antigen is not identified. The CDR3 totals 14 residues. Trimming cost V 9 bases and J 7 bases; bases outside gene matches: 8. Per germline, CDR1 ENHRY and CDR2 SYGVKD. The chain combines TRBV10-3 with TRBJ2-1; 11 nucleotides match TRBD2. Sequencing was performed on CD4+ T cells sorted from PBMCs, taken 23 months after vaccination. The sequence came from a man aged 50 to 69 who received an inactivated influenza vaccine. The CDR3 coding sequence is TGTGCCATTTCCGGGACTAGCGGACCTAATGAGCAGTTCTTC. This gives the protein CAISGTSGPNEQFF.